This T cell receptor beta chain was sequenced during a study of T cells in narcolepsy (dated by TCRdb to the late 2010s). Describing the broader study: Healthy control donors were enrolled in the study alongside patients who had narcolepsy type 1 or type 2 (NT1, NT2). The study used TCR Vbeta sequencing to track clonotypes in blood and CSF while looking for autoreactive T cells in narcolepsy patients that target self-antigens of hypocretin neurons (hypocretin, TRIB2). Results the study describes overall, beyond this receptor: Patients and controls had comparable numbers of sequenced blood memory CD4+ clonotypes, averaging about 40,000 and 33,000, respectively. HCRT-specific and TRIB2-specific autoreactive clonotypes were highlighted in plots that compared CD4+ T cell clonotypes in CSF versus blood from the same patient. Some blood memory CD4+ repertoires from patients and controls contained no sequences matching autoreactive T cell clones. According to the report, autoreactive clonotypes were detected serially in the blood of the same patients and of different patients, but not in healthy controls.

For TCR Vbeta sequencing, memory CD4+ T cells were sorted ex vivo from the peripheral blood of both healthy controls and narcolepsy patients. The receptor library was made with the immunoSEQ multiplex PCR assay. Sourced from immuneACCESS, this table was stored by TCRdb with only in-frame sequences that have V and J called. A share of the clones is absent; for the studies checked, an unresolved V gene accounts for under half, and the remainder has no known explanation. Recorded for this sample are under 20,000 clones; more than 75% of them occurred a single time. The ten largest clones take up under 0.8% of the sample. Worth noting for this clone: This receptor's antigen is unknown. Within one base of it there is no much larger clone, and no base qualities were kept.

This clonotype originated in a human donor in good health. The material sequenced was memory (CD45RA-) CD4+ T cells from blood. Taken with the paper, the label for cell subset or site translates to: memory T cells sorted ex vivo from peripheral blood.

For the CDR3, the sequence is CASSQDFRGQQYF. The nucleotide sequence reads TGTGCCAGCAGCCAAGATTTCCGAGGTCAGCAGTACTTC. Recombination connected TRBV7-2 to TRBJ2-7; no confident D gene assignment can be made. The CDR3 sequence holds 13 residues, the cysteine and phenylalanine included. The only DNA kept is the CDR3, 39 bases in frame from the first base. The germline ends are 16 bases apart after V is trimmed by 5 bases and J by 8 bases. As encoded in the germline V gene, CDR1 is SGHTA while CDR2 is FQGNSA.